This T cell receptor beta chain is from a study of radiotherapy plus CTLA-4 blockade in lung cancer. Study context: Among all patients, 18% showed objective responses, while about 30% had disease control. General study results and limits: TCR clones from tumors expanded in blood after radiotherapy plus ipilimumab. Response, reportedly, was best predicted by interferon-beta along with early blood T cell clone dynamics.

In this sample, this clone turned up once. No antigen is known for it. Trimming took off 7 bases at V and 3 bases at J, with 9 bases between the two ends. Germline V CDR1 and CDR2: MNHNS, SASEGT. The CDR3 runs to 13 residues. Ipilimumab-mediated CTLA-4 blockade plus focal radiation was given to patients having chemo-refractory metastatic non-small-cell lung cancer. Sequenced by immunoSEQ multiplex PCR; TCRdb stores in-frame clones only, minus some. Of 95,000 to 150,000 clones listed, 70% to 90% were seen once; the top ten hold 6.9%. The TCR sequence derives from a human donor with non-small cell lung cancer that progressed on radiotherapy plus ipilimumab. This material consisted of peripheral blood, taken from a patient treated with radiotherapy plus ipilimumab. The rearrangement joins TRBV6-1 to TRBJ1-4; tentative D call: TRBD1 (5 bases). The CDR3 loop reads CASTGLPNEKLFF. The DNA for the CDR3 is TGTGCCAGCACAGGGTTGCCTAATGAAAAACTGTTTTTT.